The 21 T cell receptor beta chains given below trace back to one sample, sequenced in a study of long-term antiretroviral therapy in people with HIV. Runs used v3.0 of the immunoSEQ assay and were done at survey level. Produced via immunoSEQ multiplex PCR; TCRdb's table is partial and in-frame only. The sample holds tens of thousands of clones, around 84% seen once. The sample in question was unsorted PBMCs, obtained just over 2.7 years before starting antiretroviral therapy. The receptors stem from a woman aged 30 to 39 with HIV.

The J gene is TRBJ1-6, the V gene TRBV5-1; the D is unclear. Germline V gives CDR1 SGHRS, CDR2 YFSETQ. V was shortened by 3 bases and J by 9 bases, with 22 bases between the two germline ends. The CDR3 runs 17 residues. The CDR3 coding sequence is TGCGCCAGCAGCTCTGGCGGAGTGTGGGGAGCGACTTCACCCCTCCACTTT. This encodes CASSSGGVWGATSPLHF.

V gene TRBV19 combines with J gene TRBJ1-2; 7 nucleotides align to TRBD1. Germline V gives CDR1 LNHDA, CDR2 SQIVND (reference sequence). Trimming at V came to 4 bases and at J to 2 bases, leaving 10 bases not matched to a gene. This CDR3 contains 16 residues. The CDR3 DNA sequence: TGTGCCAGTAGTAGTAATAACAGGGGTGCGAACTATGGCTACACCTTC. Protein product: CASSSNNRGANYGYTF.

The rearrangement joins TRBV7-9 to TRBJ2-3, with 7 bases identical to TRBD2. This CDR3 has 16 residues. V was pared by 5 bases and J by 1 base, with 9 bases of the junction left unmatched. In germline, CDR1 is SEHNR, CDR2 FQNEAQ (reference sequence). Written as DNA, the CDR3 is TGTGCCAGCAGCCACCGTTCTAGCGGCGGCACAGATACGCAGTATTTT. Encoded protein: CASSHRSSGGTDTQYF.

The chain combines TRBV27 with TRBJ1-5; a weak D match, TRBD1 (6 bases). CDR3 length equals 17 residues. V was clipped by 2 bases and J by 4 bases, with 18 bases between them. CDR1 is MNHEY and CDR2 is SMNVEV in the germline V gene (reference sequence). CDR3 in DNA: TGTGCCAGCAGTTTAAATGGCTGGGGGGCGCGAAATCAGCCCCAGCATTTT. Residues: CASSLNGWGARNQPQHF.

Here the CDR3 reads CAISPGQGSGNTIYF. CDR3 in DNA: TGTGCCATCAGTCCGGGACAGGGGTCTGGAAACACCATATATTTT. The chain has TRBV10-3 and TRBJ1-3, with 10 nucleotides matching TRBD1. The germline V gene encodes CDR1 ENHRY and CDR2 SYGVKD. The J segment lost 1 base and the V segment lost 5 bases, leaving 2 bases of the junction unmatched. The CDR3 runs to 15 residues.

The chain employs TRBV5-8 and TRBJ1-5, with TRBD1 identical over 9 bases. The CDR3 runs 15 residues. V was pared by 4 bases and J by 5 bases, with 7 bases of the junction left unmatched. From germline, CDR1 is SGHTS and CDR2 YDEGEE. Here the CDR3 DNA reads TGTGCCAGCAGCGGGACAGGGTCCCCTTATCAGCCCCAGCATTTT. Amino acid sequence: CASSGTGSPYQPQHF.

The chain links TRBV18 to TRBJ2-2, with 8 positions matching TRBD2. Trimming at V came to 0 bases and at J to 6 bases, leaving 9 bases not matched to a gene. Per the germline V gene, CDR1 is KGHSH and CDR2 is LQKENI. The length of the CDR3 is 17 residues. CDR3 sequence: CASSPPSGGPSPGELFF. The DNA for the CDR3 is TGTGCCAGCTCACCACCAAGCGGGGGCCCATCCCCCGGGGAGCTGTTTTTT.

The rearrangement uses TRBV5-8 and TRBJ1-4; weak D call: TRBD1 (5 bases). Germline loops: CDR1 SGHTS, CDR2 YDEGEE. The CDR3 is made up of 13 amino acids. Trimming shortened V by 0 bases and J by 7 bases, and 7 bases separated the two germline ends. The CDR3 nucleotides are TGTGCCAGCAGCTTGGTGGGGGGTGAAAAACTGTTTTTT. Translating it yields CASSLVGGEKLFF.

The J gene is TRBJ1-1, the V gene TRBV9; D is undetermined. Trimming pared 3 bases from V and 0 bases from J, leaving 9 bases between. CDR1 is SGDLS, CDR2 YYNGEE, per germline. The CDR3 runs 14 residues. In nucleotides, the CDR3 is TGTGCCAGCAGCGCGTCACGGATGAACACTGAAGCTTTCTTT. Residues: CASSASRMNTEAFF.

The CDR3 DNA reads as TGTGCCAGCTCACTTGAGCGAGCGGGTTGGTATTTT. Its protein product is CASSLERAGWYF. The gene calls are TRBV18 and TRBJ2-3; tentative D call: TRBD2 (6 bases). Germline CDR1 and CDR2: KGHSH and LQKENI. This CDR3 is 12 amino acids long. V gave up 4 bases and J gave up 14 bases, with 16 bases separating them.

The V and J genes are TRBV11-2 and TRBJ2-7; D is unclear. CDR1 SGHAT and CDR2 FQNNGV come from the germline V gene. Trimming removed 5 bases from V and 5 bases from J, with 19 bases in between. This CDR3 is 15 amino acids long. The CDR3 DNA sequence: TGTGCCAGCAGCCGTACACCGGGCCCACGCGACGAGCAGTACGTC. It specifies CASSRTPGPRDEQYV.

The chain uses TRBV11-2 and TRBJ1-2; the D is unclear. Between the trimmed V and J ends, which lost 1 base and 4 bases, there was a span of 10 bases. The germline V gene encodes CDR1 SGHAT and CDR2 FQNNGV. The CDR3 contains 14 residues. The CDR3 spells CASSLVLSPYGYTF. The CDR3 nucleotides are TGTGCCAGCAGCTTAGTGCTCAGCCCCTATGGCTACACCTTC.

The rearrangement uses TRBV10-1 and TRBJ1-1; tentative D call: TRBD1 (5 bases). Looked up from germline, CDR1 is WNHNN and CDR2 is SYGVQD (reference sequence). Between the trimmed V and J ends, which lost 3 bases and 0 bases, there was a span of 26 bases. CDR3 length equals 20 residues. The CDR3 region has the DNA TGCGCCAGCAGTGAAACCTCCTCTCGGGGCGATCGGCCGTTGAACACTGAAGCTTTCTTT. Its translation is CASSETSSRGDRPLNTEAFF.

This rearrangement joins TRBV10-3 to TRBJ1-4; D is possibly TRBD1 (5 bases). The CDR3 is made up of 16 amino acids. Trimming left V 6 bases short and J 6 bases short, with 20 bases between. Germline CDR1 is ENHRY and CDR2 is SYGVKD. CDR3 protein: CAISATFSREDEKLFF. DNA of the CDR3: TGTGCCATCAGCGCGACCTTTAGCAGGGAAGATGAAAAACTGTTTTTT.

The V gene is TRBV6-4, the J gene TRBJ1-2; D not resolved. Trimming left V 6 bases short and J 0 bases short, with 8 bases between. This CDR3 has 13 residues. Per germline, CDR1 MRHNA and CDR2 SNTAGT. This CDR3 reads CASSPGTNYGYTF. CDR3 DNA sequence: TGTGCCAGCAGCCCCGGGACTAACTATGGCTACACCTTC.

This rearrangement joins TRBV10-3 to TRBJ1-1; D possibly corresponds to TRBD1 (6 bases). The CDR3 length is 13 residues. Between the trimmed V and J ends, which lost 9 bases and 1 base, there was a span of 12 bases. The germline CDR1 and CDR2 sequences are ENHRY and SYGVKD. CDR3 loop: CAICQGKNTEAFF. The CDR3 bases are TGTGCCATTTGTCAGGGGAAGAACACTGAAGCTTTCTTT.

CDR3 sequence: CASSPGGTEAFF. The CDR3, as DNA: TGTGCCAGCAGCCCGGGGGGCACTGAAGCTTTCTTT. The rearrangement uses TRBV7-3 and TRBJ1-1; weak D call: TRBD1 (5 bases). Germline lookup yields CDR1 SGHTA and CDR2 FQGTGA. The V and J ends lost 5 bases and 4 bases respectively, with 8 bases between them. The CDR3 spans 12 residues.

The V and J genes are TRBV5-1 and TRBJ2-6, with D unresolved. V lost 0 bases and J 0 bases, leaving 7 bases between the germline ends. The CDR3 spans 16 residues. Germline CDR1 and CDR2: SGHRS and YFSETQ. The CDR3 DNA follows: TGCGCCAGCAGCTTGGAAAGTAACTCTGGGGCCAACGTCCTGACTTTC. This encodes CASSLESNSGANVLTF.

The V gene is TRBV7-8, the J gene TRBJ2-7, with a possible D match to TRBD2 (6 bases). The CDR3 is made up of 19 amino acids. The V gene lost 3 bases and the J gene lost 2 bases, with 26 bases spanning the gap. Germline V gene lookup returns CDR1 SGHVS and CDR2 FQNEAQ. For the CDR3, the DNA is TGTGCCAGCAGCTTTCCGCTACCGGGACTCAGGCCAGCGCCCTACGAGCAGTACGTC. It translates to CASSFPLPGLRPAPYEQYV.

The CDR3 protein is CASSRGQDNQPQHF. The CDR3 nucleotides read TGTGCCAGCAGTAGGGGACAGGACAATCAGCCCCAGCATTTT. The rearrangement links TRBV7-3 to TRBJ1-5; TRBD1 matches at 8 bases. The V gene's germline CDR1 is SGHTA and CDR2 FQGTGA. Trimming at V came to 6 bases and at J to 3 bases, leaving 4 bases not matched to a gene. The length of the CDR3 is 14 residues.

V usage is TRBV5-6 and J usage is TRBJ1-3, with no clear D. The germline V gene encodes CDR1 SGHDT and CDR2 YYEEEE. The CDR3 spans 13 residues. The ends were cut back, 4 bases at V and 0 bases at J, with 5 bases in the middle. CDR3 in amino acids: CASSRGSGNTIYF. CDR3 nucleotide sequence: TGTGCCAGCAGCCGGGGCTCTGGAAACACCATATATTTT.